Detailed here is one T cell receptor (beta chain). Its antigen has not been determined. Base qualities are not provided; no much larger clone lies one nucleotide away. These data come from a study of control samples from healthy donors and cancer patients (TCRdb year 2020). The library was prepared using the immunoSEQ multiplex PCR assay. Entries here come from immuneACCESS through TCRdb and include only in-frame sequences with V and J called. Some clones fail to appear in such tables; in the studies checked, an unresolved V gene covers under half of the shortfall, and the cause of the remainder is unknown. This sample gives more than 35,000 clones in total; approximately 82% of them show up just once. About 22% of the sample is held by the ten biggest clonotypes. Spanning cysteine to phenylalanine, the CDR3 consists of 15 amino acids. The CDR3 DNA has 45 bases and is translated from base 1. Trimming removed 6 bases from V and 5 bases from J; the gene matches leave 12 bases unexplained. Per the germline V gene, MGHRA is the CDR1 and YSYEKL is the CDR2.

Sequenced sample: PBMCs. The V and J segments used are TRBV4-1 and TRBJ1-1, with 7 junctional bases fitting TRBD1. This receptor was obtained from a woman between 55 and 75 years old with lung cancer. The DNA reads TGCGCCAGCAGAAACATAGGACAGGCGGGAACTGAAGCTTTCTTT. Translation gives CASRNIGQAGTEAFF.